This T cell receptor (beta chain) was sequenced in a study of shared clonotypes between healthy human individuals. For the study at large: Three CD4 naive, three CD4 memory, two CD8 naive and one CD8 memory plate were used per donor.

The germline CDR1 and CDR2 sequences are SGHKS and YYEKEE (reference sequence). CDR3 length: 15 amino acids. The V end lost 0 bases, the J end lost 4 bases, and 13 bases lay between the germline ends. Genomic DNA belonging to each subset was distributed in equal measure over several immunoSEQ plates. Measured with immunoSEQ multiplex PCR; TCRdb has only the in-frame clones, and not every one. The table has 1,400,000 or so clones, around 98.5% seen once. This sequence joins TRBV5-5 and TRBJ2-5; D is unresolved. The clonotype comes from a man aged 25 to 40 in good health. Sequencing was carried out using naive CD4+ T cells sorted from blood. The subset denotes: CD45RA+ positively selected. CDR3 protein: CASSLGQIVGETQYF. The CDR3 bases are TGTGCCAGCAGCTTGGGTCAGATAGTTGGAGAGACCCAGTACTTC.